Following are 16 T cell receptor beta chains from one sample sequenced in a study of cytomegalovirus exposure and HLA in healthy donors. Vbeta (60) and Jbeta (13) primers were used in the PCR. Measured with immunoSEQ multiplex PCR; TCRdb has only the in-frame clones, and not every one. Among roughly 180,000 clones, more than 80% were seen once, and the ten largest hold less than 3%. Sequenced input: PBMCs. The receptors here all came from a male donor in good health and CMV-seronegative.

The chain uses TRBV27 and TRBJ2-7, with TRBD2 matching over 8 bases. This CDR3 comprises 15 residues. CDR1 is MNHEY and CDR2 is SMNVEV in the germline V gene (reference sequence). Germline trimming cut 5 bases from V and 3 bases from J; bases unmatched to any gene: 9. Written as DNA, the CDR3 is TGTGCCAGCAGTCAAGGGACTAGGGGGAGCTACGAGCAGTACTTC. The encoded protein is CASSQGTRGSYEQYF.

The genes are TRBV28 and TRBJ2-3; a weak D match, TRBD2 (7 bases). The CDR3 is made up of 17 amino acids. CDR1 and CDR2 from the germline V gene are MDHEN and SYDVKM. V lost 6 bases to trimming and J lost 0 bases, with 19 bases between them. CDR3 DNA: TGTGCCAGCAGCAACGTATGGGGGGGGCCTAGCACAGATACGCAGTATTTT. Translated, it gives CASSNVWGGPSTDTQYF.

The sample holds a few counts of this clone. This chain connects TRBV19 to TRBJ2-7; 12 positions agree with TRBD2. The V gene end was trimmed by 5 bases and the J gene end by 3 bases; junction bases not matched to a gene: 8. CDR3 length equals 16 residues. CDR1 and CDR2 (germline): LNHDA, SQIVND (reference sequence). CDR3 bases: TGTGCCAGTAGTGGGAGACTAGCGGGGGAGAACTACGAGCAGTACTTC. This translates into CASSGRLAGENYEQYF.

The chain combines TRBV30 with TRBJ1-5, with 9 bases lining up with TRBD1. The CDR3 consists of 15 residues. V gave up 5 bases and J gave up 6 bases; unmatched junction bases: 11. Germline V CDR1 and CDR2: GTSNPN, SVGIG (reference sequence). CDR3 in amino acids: CAWDTLGQGFQPQHF. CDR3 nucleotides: TGTGCCTGGGATACCCTTGGACAGGGGTTTCAGCCCCAGCATTTT.

The CDR3 reads CATNRGLNTEAFF. The CDR3 DNA sequence: TGTGCCACCAACAGGGGCCTGAACACTGAAGCTTTCTTT. The chain recombines TRBV10-3 with TRBJ1-1; 7 nucleotides line up with TRBD1. There are 13 residues in the CDR3. CDR1 and CDR2 (germline): ENHRY, SYGVKD. V lost 10 bases, J lost 0 bases, and 5 bases stayed unmatched.

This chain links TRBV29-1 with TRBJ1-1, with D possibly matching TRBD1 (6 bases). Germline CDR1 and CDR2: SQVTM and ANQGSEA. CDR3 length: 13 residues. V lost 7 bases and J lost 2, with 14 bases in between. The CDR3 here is CSGIRDTNTEAFF. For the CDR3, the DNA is TGCAGCGGTATCCGGGACACTAACACTGAAGCTTTCTTT.

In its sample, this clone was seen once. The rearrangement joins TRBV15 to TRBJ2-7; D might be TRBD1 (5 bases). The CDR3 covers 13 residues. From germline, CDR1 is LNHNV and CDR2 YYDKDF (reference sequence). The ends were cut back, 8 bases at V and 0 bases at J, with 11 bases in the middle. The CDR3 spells CATRPDSSYEQYF. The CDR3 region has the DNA TGTGCCACCCGCCCCGACAGCTCCTACGAGCAGTACTTC.

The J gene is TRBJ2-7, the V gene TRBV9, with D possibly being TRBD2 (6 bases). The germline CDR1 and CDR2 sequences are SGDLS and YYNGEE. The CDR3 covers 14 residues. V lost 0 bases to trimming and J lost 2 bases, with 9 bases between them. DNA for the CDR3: TGTGCCAGCAGCGTAGGGGGGGATCCCTACGAGCAGTACTTC. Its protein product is CASSVGGDPYEQYF.

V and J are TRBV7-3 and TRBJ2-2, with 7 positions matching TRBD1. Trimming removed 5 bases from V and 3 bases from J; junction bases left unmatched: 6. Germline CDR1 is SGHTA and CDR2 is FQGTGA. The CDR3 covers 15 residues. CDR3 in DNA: TGTGCCAGCAGCCGTGACAGGGTCGACACCGGGGAGCTGTTTTTT. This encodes CASSRDRVDTGELFF. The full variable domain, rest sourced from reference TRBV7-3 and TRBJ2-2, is GAGVSQTPSNKVTEKGKYVELRCDPISGHTALYWYRQSLGQGPEFLIYFQGTGAADDSGLPNDRFFAVRPEGSVSTLKIQRTERGDSAVYLCASSRDRVDTGELFFGEGSRLTVL.

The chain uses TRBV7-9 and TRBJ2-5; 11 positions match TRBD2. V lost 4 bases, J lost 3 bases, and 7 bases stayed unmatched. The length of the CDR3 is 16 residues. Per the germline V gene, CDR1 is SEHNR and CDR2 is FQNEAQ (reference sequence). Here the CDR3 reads CASSSALLAGEETQYF. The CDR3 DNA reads TGTGCCAGCAGCTCAGCCCTACTAGCGGGGGAAGAGACCCAGTACTTC. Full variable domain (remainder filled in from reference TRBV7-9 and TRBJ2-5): DTGVSQNPRHKITKRGQNVTFRCDPISEHNRLYWYRQTLGQGPEFLTYFQNEAQLEKSRLLSDRFSAERPKGSFSTLEIQRTEQGDSAMYLCASSSALLAGEETQYFGPGTRLLVL.

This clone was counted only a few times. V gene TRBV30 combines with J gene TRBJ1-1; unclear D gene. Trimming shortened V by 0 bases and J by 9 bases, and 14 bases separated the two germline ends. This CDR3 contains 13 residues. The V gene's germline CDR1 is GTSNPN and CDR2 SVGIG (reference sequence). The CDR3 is CAWSVRGQAQAFF. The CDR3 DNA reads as TGTGCCTGGAGTGTTCGGGGTCAGGCCCAAGCTTTCTTT.

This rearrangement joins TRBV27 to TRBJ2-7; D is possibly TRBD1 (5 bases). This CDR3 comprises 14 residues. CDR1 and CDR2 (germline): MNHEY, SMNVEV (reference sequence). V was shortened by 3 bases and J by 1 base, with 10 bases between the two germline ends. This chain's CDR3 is CASSFTGTSYEQYF. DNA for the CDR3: TGTGCCAGCAGTTTCACAGGAACTTCCTACGAGCAGTACTTC.

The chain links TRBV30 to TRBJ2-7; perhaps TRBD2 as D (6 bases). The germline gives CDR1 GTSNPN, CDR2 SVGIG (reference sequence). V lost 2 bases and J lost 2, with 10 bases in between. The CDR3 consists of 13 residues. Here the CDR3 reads CAWSRGTTYEQYF. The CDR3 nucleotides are TGTGCCTGGAGTCGGGGGACGACCTACGAGCAGTACTTC.

DNA of the CDR3: TGTGCCAGCAGCCTGGGACTAAACACCGGGGAGCTGTTTTTT. Amino acid sequence: CASSLGLNTGELFF. V usage is TRBV4-2 and J usage is TRBJ2-2; TRBD2 matches 7 bases. V lost 4 bases to trimming and J lost 2 bases; unmatched junction nucleotides: 1. This CDR3 is 14 amino acids long. Per the germline V gene, CDR1 is LGHNA and CDR2 is YNFKEQ.

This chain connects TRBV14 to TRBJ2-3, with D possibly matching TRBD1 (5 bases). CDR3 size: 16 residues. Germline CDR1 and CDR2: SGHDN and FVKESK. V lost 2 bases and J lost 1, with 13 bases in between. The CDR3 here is CASSQPRVFGTDTQYF. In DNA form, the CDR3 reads TGTGCCAGCAGCCAACCCAGGGTCTTCGGCACAGATACGCAGTATTTT.

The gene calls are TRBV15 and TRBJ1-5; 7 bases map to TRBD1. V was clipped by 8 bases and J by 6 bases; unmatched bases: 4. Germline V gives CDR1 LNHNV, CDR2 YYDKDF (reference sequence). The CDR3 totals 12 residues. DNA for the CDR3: TGTGCCACCTCTACAGGGGTTCAGCCCCAGCATTTT. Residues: CATSTGVQPQHF.